This T cell receptor beta chain is drawn from a study of shared clonotypes between healthy human individuals. Study results and caveats: Naive subsets generally had larger estimated richness than memory subsets.

This CDR3 is built from 16 residues. Germline V lookup: CDR1 MNHEY, CDR2 SMNVEV (reference sequence). V was clipped by 4 bases and J by 6 bases, with 21 bases between them. In regard to this clone: The antigen is undetermined.

Method: immunoSEQ multiplex PCR; TCRdb's copy keeps in-frame clones and lacks some. In the table there are a few million clones, approximately 95% of which are singletons. This sequence originates from a man aged 18-30 years in good health. Some clones in this sample may be carry-over from other donors' samples. The J gene is TRBJ1-2, the V gene TRBV27; a weak D match, TRBD1 (5 bases). Sequencing was carried out using naive CD4+ T cells from PBMCs. Stated subset: CD45RA+ positively selected. The CDR3 coding sequence is TGTGCCAGCAGTTCCCTAAGCGAACCGGGACGGAATGGCTACACCTTC. It is translated as CASSSLSEPGRNGYTF.